Each of the 21 T cell receptor beta chains below was sequenced from the same sample in a study of shared clonotypes between healthy human individuals. The method was immunoSEQ multiplex PCR; TCRdb's version includes in-frame clones alone and lacks a portion of them. The sample consists of roughly 2,500,000 clones, more than 85% of them appearing once. The source material was naive CD4+ T cells from PBMCs. Subset meaning: CD45RA+ positively selected. These TCRs come from a man aged 18 to 29 in good health. Some clones in this sample may be carry-over from other donors' samples.

The chain has TRBV5-6 and TRBJ2-7; 11 nucleotides match TRBD1. The CDR3 contains 14 residues. Trimming at V came to 4 bases and at J to 6 bases, leaving 6 bases not matched to a gene. Germline values: CDR1 SGHDT, CDR2 YYEEEE. The CDR3 nucleotides are TGTGCCAGCAGCCGGGACAGGGGGTCCCCCGAGCAGTACTTC. It codes for CASSRDRGSPEQYF.

The chain uses TRBV28 and TRBJ2-7; no clear D gene. Germline V gene data show CDR1 as MDHEN and CDR2 as SYDVKM. The V gene lost 5 bases and the J gene lost 6 bases, with 20 bases spanning the gap. The CDR3 totals 15 residues. In DNA, the CDR3 is TGTGCCAGCAGTCTCTCGGGCTCCAGGAGCTCCGAGCAGTACTTC. It yields the protein CASSLSGSRSSEQYF.

The chain recombines TRBV7-9 with TRBJ2-5; D may be TRBD1 or TRBD2 (5 bases each). CDR1 and CDR2 from the germline V gene are SEHNR and FQNEAQ (reference sequence). The CDR3 is 13 residues long. V was pared by 5 bases and J by 10 bases, with 17 bases between. CDR3 bases: TGTGCCAGCAGCAATACCGGGGCCGTGGGCCAGTACTTC. This translates into CASSNTGAVGQYF.

The rearrangement links TRBV9 to TRBJ2-1; 7 bases line up with TRBD1. With V trimmed by 2 bases and J by 6 bases, 5 bases remained unmatched. This CDR3 comprises 14 residues. CDR1 is SGDLS and CDR2 is YYNGEE in the germline V gene. Here the CDR3 reads CASSVLPGGNEQFF. Here the CDR3 DNA reads TGTGCCAGCAGCGTGCTACCAGGGGGCAATGAGCAGTTCTTC. The full variable domain, its missing parts supplied by reference TRBV9 and TRBJ2-1, is DSGVTQTPKHLITATGQRVTLRCSPRSGDLSVYWYQQSLDQGLQFLIQYYNGEERAKGNILERFSAQQFPDLHSELNLSSLELGDSALYFCASSVLPGGNEQFFGPGTRLTVL.

The V gene is TRBV7-8, the J gene TRBJ1-1; 7 bases agree with TRBD1. The J segment lost 3 bases and the V segment lost 2 bases, leaving 9 bases of the junction unmatched. Germline loops: CDR1 SGHVS, CDR2 FQNEAQ. This CDR3 is built from 16 residues. The CDR3 is CASSLFNRGIYTEAFF. CDR3 bases: TGTGCCAGCAGCTTATTCAACAGGGGCATCTACACTGAAGCTTTCTTT.

The table lists this clone with a count of one. Other DNA sequences within the sample encode an identical CDR3. The chain combines TRBV7-2 with TRBJ1-5, with no clear D. The CDR3 contains 15 residues. The germline V and J ends were trimmed by 3 bases and 0 bases, with 9 bases remaining between them. Germline assignment: CDR1 SGHTA and CDR2 FQGNSA. The chain's CDR3 is CASSLVGNSNQPQHF. The CDR3 nucleotides read TGTGCCAGCAGCTTGGTCGGAAATAGCAATCAGCCCCAGCATTTT.

With respect to this clone: The sample contains more than one DNA sequence encoding this CDR3. This chain joins TRBV15 and TRBJ2-7; perhaps TRBD1 as D (7 bases). Trimming left V 1 base short and J 3 bases short, with 10 bases between. This CDR3 is 14 amino acids long. The V gene's germline CDR1 is LNHNV and CDR2 YYDKDF (reference sequence). In DNA, the CDR3 is TGTGCCACCAGCAGAGGCCAGGGGGGCTACGAGCAGTACTTC. This gives the protein CATSRGQGGYEQYF.

This clone was observed a single time. At one end, the junction sequence differs from germline, possibly due to a read error. The genes are TRBV28 and TRBJ1-2, with TRBD1 matching 9 bases. CDR1 is MDHEN and CDR2 is SYDVKM in the germline V gene. The CDR3 totals 12 residues. The DNA for the CDR3 is TGTGCCAGCAGTTTGGGAGGCAGGACAGGGGTCTTC. Translation: CASSLGGRTGVF.

Turning to this clone: The same CDR3 can be traced to other DNA sequences in this sample. The chain recombines TRBV25-1 with TRBJ1-2; D is unresolved. The CDR3 has 12 residues. CDR1 is MGHDK and CDR2 is SYGVNS in the germline V gene. Trimming removed 2 bases from V and 5 bases from J, with 6 bases in between. The CDR3 is CASSEPGYGYTF. CDR3 nucleotide sequence: TGTGCCAGCAGTGAACCAGGTTATGGCTACACCTTC.

CDR3 nucleotide sequence: TGTGCCAGCGGCCTTCTAGCGGGGGCCGGGGAGCTGTTTTTT. This sequence encodes CASGLLAGAGELFF. The chain links TRBV7-3 to TRBJ2-2, with 10 bases identical to TRBD2. Germline CDR1 SGHTA, CDR2 FQGTGA. CDR3 length: 14 amino acids. J lost 6 bases, V lost 8 bases, and 6 bases had no gene match.

The chain links TRBV28 to TRBJ2-7, with 9 bases fitting TRBD2. Germline-derived CDR1 and CDR2 are MDHEN and SYDVKM. The CDR3 is 12 residues long. Unmatched junction bases numbered 7, after V lost 11 bases and J lost 5 bases. Here the CDR3 DNA reads TGTGCCCCGGGACTAGCTTTCCACGAGCAGTACTTC. Translating gives CAPGLAFHEQYF.

This clone was recorded only once. This rearrangement joins TRBV28 to TRBJ1-5; D possibly corresponds to TRBD1 (5 bases). This CDR3 contains 14 residues. V gave up 8 bases and J gave up 1 base, with 12 bases separating them. The germline gives CDR1 MDHEN, CDR2 SYDVKM. The CDR3 region is CASALGGSNQPQHF. CDR3 DNA: TGTGCCAGCGCCCTTGGGGGAAGCAATCAGCCCCAGCATTTT. Drawing the rest from reference TRBV28 and TRBJ1-5, the complete variable domain is DVKVTQSSRYLVKRTGEKVFLECVQDMDHENMFWYRQDPGLGLRLIYFSYDVKMKEKGDIPEGYSVSREKKERFSLILESASTNQTSMYLCASALGGSNQPQHFGDGTRLSIL.

This clone showed up just once. This rearrangement joins TRBV28 to TRBJ1-2; D not resolved. The CDR3 loop spans 12 amino acids. Between the trimmed V and J ends, which lost 5 bases and 8 bases, there was a span of 12 bases. Germline loops: CDR1 MDHEN, CDR2 SYDVKM. The CDR3 bases are TGTGCCAGCAGTAACCCCCAGAGGGGCTACACCTTC. Its translation: CASSNPQRGYTF.

The chain joins TRBV28 to TRBJ2-1, with a possible D match to TRBD2 (6 bases). Germline values: CDR1 MDHEN, CDR2 SYDVKM. This CDR3 contains 14 residues. The V and J ends lost 3 bases and 8 bases respectively, with 14 bases between them. The CDR3 sequence is CASSFAGFRDEQFF. The DNA for the CDR3 is TGTGCCAGCAGTTTTGCGGGGTTTAGGGATGAGCAGTTCTTC.

The chain recombines TRBV10-1 with TRBJ2-5; TRBD2 matches at 7 bases. Germline lookup yields CDR1 WNHNN and CDR2 SYGVQD (reference sequence). The V gene end was trimmed by 0 bases and the J gene end by 0 bases; junction bases not matched to a gene: 1. The CDR3 sequence is 15 residues long. The CDR3: CASSESREDQETQYF. CDR3 coding DNA: TGCGCCAGCAGTGAGTCACGGGAGGACCAAGAGACCCAGTACTTC.

The chain links TRBV28 to TRBJ2-7, with D perhaps matching TRBD1 (6 bases). The CDR3 contains 15 residues. From germline, CDR1 is MDHEN and CDR2 SYDVKM. Trimming took 5 bases from V and 7 from J, leaving 21 bases between them. CDR3 sequence (DNA): TGTGCCAGCAGTGCCCAGGGGATGAGGGGTGGGGAGCAGTACTTC. Protein product: CASSAQGMRGGEQYF.

This chain connects TRBV5-1 to TRBJ2-3; D remains unclear. The germline gives CDR1 SGHRS, CDR2 YFSETQ. The V end lost 4 bases, the J end lost 8 bases, and 11 bases lay between the germline ends. This CDR3 has 12 residues. The CDR3 nucleotides read TGCGCCAGCAGCATGATGCAGAGTACGCAGTATTTT. Protein product: CASSMMQSTQYF.

This clone was found a few times. The chain uses TRBV28 and TRBJ1-1; D is unresolved. The CDR3 is made up of 12 amino acids. Germline CDR1 and CDR2: MDHEN and SYDVKM. The ends were cut back, 5 bases at V and 11 bases at J, with 15 bases in the middle. CDR3 nucleotide sequence: TGTGCCAGCAGTCCAGCCACCCGAGGTGCTTTCTTT. This gives the protein CASSPATRGAFF.

This clone was picked up a small number of times. The rearrangement links TRBV19 to TRBJ1-5, with 9 bases fitting TRBD1. The CDR3 sequence is 13 residues long. CDR1 is LNHDA and CDR2 is SQIVND in the germline V gene (reference sequence). The V segment lost 8 bases and the J segment 4 bases; nucleotides outside the gene matches: 3. CDR3 in amino acids: CASQGQGNQPQHF. CDR3 coding DNA: TGTGCCAGTCAGGGACAGGGTAATCAGCCCCAGCATTTT.

The rearrangement joins TRBV5-4 to TRBJ1-1, with D maybe TRBD1 (5 bases). This CDR3 region has 15 residues. Trimming cost V 0 bases and J 3 bases, with 12 bases left between them. Germline CDR1 and CDR2: SGHNT and YYREEE (reference sequence). The CDR3 nucleotides are TGTGCCAGCAGCTTGGACTCGGCGGGGGACACTGAAGCTTTCTTT. This sequence encodes CASSLDSAGDTEAFF.

Points on this clone: Other DNA sequences in the sample encode the same CDR3. The rearrangement joins TRBV7-2 to TRBJ2-7, with D uncertain. Trimming stripped 1 base from V and 1 base from J, with 8 bases between. Germline V gene sequence: CDR1 SGHTA, CDR2 FQGNSA. The CDR3 loop spans 14 amino acids. The CDR3 region has the DNA TGTGCCAGCAGCTTAGGTCTTCTTTCCTACGAGCAGTACTTC. Translating gives CASSLGLLSYEQYF.